The entry below gives a single TCR beta chain sequence along with its context. The data were taken from a study of cytotoxic CD8 clonotypes in ibrutinib-treated CLL. The data were produced by immunoSEQ multiplex PCR, yet TCRdb's version contains in-frame clones alone and is incomplete. This table has about 72,000 clones, about 63% appearing once. The germline V gene encodes CDR1 SGHTA and CDR2 FQGNSA. This CDR3 spans 17 amino acids. The germline V and J ends were trimmed by 1 base and 1 base, with 14 bases remaining between them. J is TRBJ1-5 and V is TRBV7-2, with D unresolved. The specimen was PBMCs, collected after 12 months of ibrutinib treatment. The sequence came from a human donor with chronic lymphocytic leukemia. The CDR3 here is CASSLGIGMRSNQPQHF. The CDR3 nucleotides are TGTGCCAGCAGCTTAGGGATTGGGATGAGAAGCAATCAGCCCCAGCATTTT.